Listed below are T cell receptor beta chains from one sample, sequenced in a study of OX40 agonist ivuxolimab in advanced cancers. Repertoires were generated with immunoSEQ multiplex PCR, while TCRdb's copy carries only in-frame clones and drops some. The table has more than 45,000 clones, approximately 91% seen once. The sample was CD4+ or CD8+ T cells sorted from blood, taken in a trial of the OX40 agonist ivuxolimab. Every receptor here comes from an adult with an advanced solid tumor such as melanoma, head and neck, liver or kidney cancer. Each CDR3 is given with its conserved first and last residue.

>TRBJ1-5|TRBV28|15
CASSLGGRFLQPQHF
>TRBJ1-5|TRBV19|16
CASSIVQGYSNQPQHF
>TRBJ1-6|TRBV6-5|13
CASNEGVNSPLHF
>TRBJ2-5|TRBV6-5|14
CASSYERGSETQYF
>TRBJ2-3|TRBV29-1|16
CSVEKIDIRPTDTQYF
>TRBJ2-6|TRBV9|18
CASSADRAPSPGANVLTF
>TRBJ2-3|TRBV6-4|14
CASSEGVETDTQYF
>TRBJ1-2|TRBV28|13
CASSSDSPYGYTF
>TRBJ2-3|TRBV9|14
CASSGTSGRNTQYF
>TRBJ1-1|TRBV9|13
CASSVEGNTEAFF
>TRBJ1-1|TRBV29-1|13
CSVGEGLNTEAFF
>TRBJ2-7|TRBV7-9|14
CASKPGTGAQEQYF
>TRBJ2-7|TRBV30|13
CAWSGVTDYEQYF
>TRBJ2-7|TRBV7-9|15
CASSLARQVAYEQYF